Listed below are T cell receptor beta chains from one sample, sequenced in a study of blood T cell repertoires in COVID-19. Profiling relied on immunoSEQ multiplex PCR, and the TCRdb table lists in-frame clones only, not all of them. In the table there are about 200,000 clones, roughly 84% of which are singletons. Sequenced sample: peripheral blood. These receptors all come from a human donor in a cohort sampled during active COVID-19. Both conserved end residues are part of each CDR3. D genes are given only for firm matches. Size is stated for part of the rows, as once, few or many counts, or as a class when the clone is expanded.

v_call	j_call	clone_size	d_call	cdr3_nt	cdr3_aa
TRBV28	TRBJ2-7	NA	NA	TGTGCCAGCAGTTTTTTAGGAGGATCTATGGACTACGAGCAGTACTTC	CASSFLGGSMDYEQYF
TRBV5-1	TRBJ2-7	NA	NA	TGCGCCAGCAGCTTGGTCCCGCAGACCTACGAGCAGTACTTC	CASSLVPQTYEQYF
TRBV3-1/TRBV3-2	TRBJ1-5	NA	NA	TGTGCCAGCAGCCAAGTAGGCGGACAGCCCCAGCATTTT	CASSQVGGQPQHF
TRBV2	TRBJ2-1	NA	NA	TGTGCCAGCAGTGAAGCGCGTGGGAGTTGGACCTACAATGAGCAGTTCTTC	CASSEARGSWTYNEQFF
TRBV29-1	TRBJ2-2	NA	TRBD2	TGCAGCCCACGGTCGGGAGGCCACGGGGAGCTGTTTTTT	CSPRSGGHGELFF
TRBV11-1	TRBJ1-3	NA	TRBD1	TGTGCCAGCAGCAGACCGCGGGACAGGGTTGGAAACACCATATATTTT	CASSRPRDRVGNTIYF
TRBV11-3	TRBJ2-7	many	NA	TGTGCCAGCAGCCCCGGGAACACCTACGAGCAGTACTTC	CASSPGNTYEQYF
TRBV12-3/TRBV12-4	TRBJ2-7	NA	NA	TGTGCCAGCAGTTTAGGTCACTACGAGCAGTACTTC	CASSLGHYEQYF
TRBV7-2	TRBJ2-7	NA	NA	TGTGCCAGCAGCTTTTTTAGCCACGAGCAGTACTTC	CASSFFSHEQYF
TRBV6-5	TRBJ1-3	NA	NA	TGTGCCAGCAGTTACGCGGGTGTCTCTGGAAACACCATATATTTT	CASSYAGVSGNTIYF
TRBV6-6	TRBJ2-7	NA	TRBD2	TGTGCCAGCAGTTTAACTAGCGGGAGCCACGAGCAGTACTTC	CASSLTSGSHEQYF
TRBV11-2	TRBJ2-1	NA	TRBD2	TGTGCCAGCAGCTTAGCCCCCCAACGACTAGCGGGAGGGGAGCAGTTCTTC	CASSLAPQRLAGGEQFF
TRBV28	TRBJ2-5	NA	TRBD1	TGTGCCAGCAGTTTACCCGGGACAGGGGAGACCCAGTACTTC	CASSLPGTGETQYF
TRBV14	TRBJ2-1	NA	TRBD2	TGTGCCAGCAGCCAAGATAGATGGACTAGCAGATACAATGAGCAGTTCTTC	CASSQDRWTSRYNEQFF
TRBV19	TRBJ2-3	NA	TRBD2	TGTGCCAGTAGTCGATGGGGAGGGCCAGATACGCAGTATTTT	CASSRWGGPDTQYF
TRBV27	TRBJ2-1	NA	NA	TGTGCCAGCAAGCGCGACCCGACGTACAATGAGCAGTTCTTC	CASKRDPTYNEQFF
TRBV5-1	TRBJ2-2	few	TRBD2	TGCGCCAGCAGCTTGGTACCCTCGTATTTAGCGGGAGGGGAGGACGGGGAGCTGTTTTTT	CASSLVPSYLAGGEDGELFF
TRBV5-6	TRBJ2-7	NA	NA	TGTGCCAGCAGCCTGCAGACAGACCACTCTACCTACGAGCAGTACTTC	CASSLQTDHSTYEQYF
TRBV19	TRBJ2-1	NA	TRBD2	TGTGCCAGTAGTTCCCTAGCGGGAGAACATGAGCAGTTCTTC	CASSSLAGEHEQFF
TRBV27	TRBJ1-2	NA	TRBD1	TGTGCCAGCAGTTTCCAGGGGGGCTATGGCTACACCTTC	CASSFQGGYGYTF
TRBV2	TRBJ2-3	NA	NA	TGTGCCAGCAGGAGTGGACTCAGCACAGATACGCAGTATTTT	CASRSGLSTDTQYF
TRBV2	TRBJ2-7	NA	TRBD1	TGTGCCAGCTCCTCCGGGACAGAGGTCTACGAGCAGTACTTC	CASSSGTEVYEQYF
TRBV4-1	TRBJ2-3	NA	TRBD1	TGCGCCAGCAGCCACGATGGTGGGGGACAGGGGGCTTATACGCAGTATTTT	CASSHDGGGQGAYTQYF
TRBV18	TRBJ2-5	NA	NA	TGTGCCAGCTCACCACCCACTGCGGGGTCCCCAGAGACCCAGTACTTC	CASSPPTAGSPETQYF
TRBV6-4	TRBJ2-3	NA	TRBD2	TGTGCCAGCAGTGACGTGGGACTAGGAACAGATACGCAGTATTTT	CASSDVGLGTDTQYF
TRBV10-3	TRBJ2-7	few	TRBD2	TGTGCCACCCGTTCGGGGGGCGAGCAGTACTTC	CATRSGGEQYF
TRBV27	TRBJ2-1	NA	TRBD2	TGTGCCAGCAGCTCCCCGAAACTAGCGGGAGGTTCGGACAATGAGCAGTTCTTC	CASSSPKLAGGSDNEQFF
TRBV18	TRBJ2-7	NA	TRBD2	TGTGCCAGCTCACCCGACGGACTAGGGCAGTACTTC	CASSPDGLGQYF
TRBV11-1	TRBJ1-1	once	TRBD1	TGTGCCAGCAGCACCTCGGACAGGGGGCTGACTGAAGCTTTCTTT	CASSTSDRGLTEAFF
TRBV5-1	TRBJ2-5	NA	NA	TGCGCCAGCAGCGGCTTTTCGAGTGTCCCTATGGGAGTGGAAGAGACCCAGTACTTC	CASSGFSSVPMGVEETQYF
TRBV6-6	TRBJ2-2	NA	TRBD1	TGTGCCAGCACCGCCGACAGGGTCGGCGGGGAGCTGTTTTTT	CASTADRVGGELFF
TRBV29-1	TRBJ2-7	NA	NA	TGCAGCGTTGGGGTCGGGGGGCCGCCCTACGAGCAGTACTTC	CSVGVGGPPYEQYF
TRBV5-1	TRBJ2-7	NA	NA	TGCGCCAGCAGCCCTCCGGGAGCAACGACCCACGAGCAGTACTTC	CASSPPGATTHEQYF
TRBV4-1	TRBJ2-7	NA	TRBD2	TGCGCCAGCAGCCAAAGGCACGGCGCTAGCGGGAGGTACGAGCAGTACTTC	CASSQRHGASGRYEQYF
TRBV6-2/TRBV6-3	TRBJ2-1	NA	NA	NA	CASSTSGLLRAYNEQFF
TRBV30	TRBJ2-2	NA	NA	TGTGCCTGGAGTCCACAGGGCAGCGGGGAGCTGTTTTTT	CAWSPQGSGELFF
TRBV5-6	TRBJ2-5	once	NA	TGTGCCAGCAGCTTGAGGTGGGAGCAAGAGACCCAGTACTTC	CASSLRWEQETQYF
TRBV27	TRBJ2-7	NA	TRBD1	TGTGCCAGCAGTTTCGCGGGACAGGCACCCTACGAGCAGTACTTC	CASSFAGQAPYEQYF